This TCR beta chain was sequenced during a study of CXCR3-negative and CXCR3-positive naive CD8 T cells. The libraries of TRB cDNA were constructed through 5' RACE using UMI labels. TCRdb reprocessed the 5' RACE reads; each CDR3 protein has one entry and no DNA is given. Recorded for this sample: around 140,000 distinct CDR3 sequences. The CDR3 is made up of 13 amino acids. Germline loops: CDR1 SGDLS, CDR2 YYNGEE. The rearrangement links TRBV9 to TRBJ1-1. The source material was naive CXCR3- CD8+ T cells from blood. Subset meaning: CD45RO-CCR7+CD27+CD95- naive CD8+ T cells lacking CXCR3 (TNR3-). This receptor was obtained from a human donor in good health. Some clones in this sample may be carry-over from other donors' samples. The CDR3 region is CASSVLRDTEAFF.